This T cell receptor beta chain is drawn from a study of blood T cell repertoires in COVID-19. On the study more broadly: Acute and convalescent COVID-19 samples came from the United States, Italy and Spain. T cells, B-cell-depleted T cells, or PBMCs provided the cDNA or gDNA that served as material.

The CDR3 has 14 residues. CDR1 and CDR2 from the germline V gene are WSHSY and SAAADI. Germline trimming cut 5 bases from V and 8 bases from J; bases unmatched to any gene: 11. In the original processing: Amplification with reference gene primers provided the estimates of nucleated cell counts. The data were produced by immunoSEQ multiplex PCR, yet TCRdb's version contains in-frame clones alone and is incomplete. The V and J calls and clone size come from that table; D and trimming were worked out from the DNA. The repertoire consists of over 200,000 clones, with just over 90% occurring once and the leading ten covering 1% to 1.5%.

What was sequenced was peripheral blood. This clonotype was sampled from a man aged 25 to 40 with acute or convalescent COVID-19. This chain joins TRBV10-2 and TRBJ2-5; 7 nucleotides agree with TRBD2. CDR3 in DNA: TGCGCCAGCAGTTACGGGACTACCGTTCTAACCCAGTACTTC. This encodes CASSYGTTVLTQYF.